The 6 T cell receptor beta chains presented below share a single source sample, sequenced in a study of blood T cell repertoires in COVID-19. Data came from immunoSEQ multiplex PCR; TCRdb stores just in-frame clones and leaves some out. Of approximately 140,000 clones listed, around 82% are singletons. The material sequenced was peripheral blood. Receptors originate from a man in his 60s with active or convalescent COVID-19.

The chain combines TRBV19 with TRBJ2-3, with a weak D call TRBD2 (6 bases). Between the trimmed V and J ends, which lost 3 bases and 0 bases, there was a span of 16 bases. This CDR3 is 17 amino acids long. From germline, CDR1 is LNHDA and CDR2 SQIVND (reference sequence). CDR3 DNA: TGTGCCAGTAGTATCCGCACGGGACTCGCTAGCACAGATACGCAGTATTTT. Amino acid sequence: CASSIRTGLASTDTQYF.

This clone was picked up a small number of times. This rearrangement joins TRBV5-1 to TRBJ1-1; D remains ambiguous. Trimming took 3 bases from V and 3 from J, leaving 12 bases between them. The CDR3 loop spans 14 amino acids. Germline values: CDR1 SGHRS, CDR2 YFSETQ. Here the CDR3 DNA reads TGCGCCAGCAGCTGGAGAGGGTGGGACACTGAAGCTTTCTTT. It specifies CASSWRGWDTEAFF.

This clone was counted only a few times. The chain links TRBV27 to TRBJ1-1, with D uncertain. Trimming shortened V by 1 base and J by 7 bases, and 10 bases separated the two germline ends. In germline, CDR1 is MNHEY, CDR2 SMNVEV (reference sequence). The CDR3 runs 13 residues. The CDR3 protein is CASSLWQRGEAFF. As DNA, the CDR3 is TGTGCCAGCAGTTTATGGCAGCGGGGTGAAGCTTTCTTT.

The chain employs TRBV7-9 and TRBJ1-5; 8 bases map to TRBD1. The CDR3 is 16 amino acids. V dropped 5 bases and J dropped 5; count of bases not matched to a gene: 11. Germline V gives CDR1 SEHNR, CDR2 FQNEAQ (reference sequence). Here the CDR3 reads CASSPRLGQGDQPQHF. CDR3 DNA sequence: TGTGCCAGCAGCCCTAGACTCGGACAGGGCGATCAGCCCCAGCATTTT.

V gene TRBV21-1 combines with J gene TRBJ2-6; TRBD2 is taken as the D call from the table, unchecked against the DNA. TRBV21-1 is listed as a pseudogene. The CDR3 covers 17 residues. CDR3 residues: CASSKFRRASGANVLTF. The CDR3 DNA sequence: TGTGCCAGCAGCAAATTTAGGAGGGCCTCTGGGGCCAACGTCCTGACTTTC.

The rearrangement uses TRBV19 and TRBJ2-7, with D possibly matching TRBD1 (5 bases). V lost 3 bases and J 3 bases, leaving 18 bases between the germline ends. The germline V gene has CDR1 LNHDA and CDR2 SQIVND (reference sequence). The CDR3 extends over 16 amino acids. The CDR3 DNA reads as TGTGCCAGTAGTATTTCAGGGCCGACCACTCACTACGAGCAGTACTTC. Protein product: CASSISGPTTHYEQYF.